This TCR beta chain was recovered during a study of graft-versus-host responses after intestinal transplantation. Broader study findings: In patients with graft-donor T cell macrochimerism, allograft graft-versus-host to host-versus-graft clonal ratios were high. GvH clones surfaced in recipient marrow, some emerging earlier in ileum or blood.

Clones were sequenced by immunoSEQ multiplex PCR, and TCRdb holds only the in-frame ones, with some missing. In the table there are about 92,000 clones, over 80% of which are singletons. Comment on this clone: The antigen remains unidentified.

This CDR3 has 14 amino acids. Trimming stripped 5 bases from V and 2 bases from J, with 10 bases between. Per germline, CDR1 LGHNA and CDR2 YNFKEQ. The sequence derives from a human donor who received an intestinal transplant. The sequencing here drew on unstimulated CD8+ T cells sorted from spleen or lymph node cells, taken before intestinal transplant. The chain couples TRBV4-2 to TRBJ2-1; the D gene is possibly TRBD1 (5 bases). The CDR3 region is CASSGGAAYNEQFF. CDR3 DNA sequence: TGTGCCAGCAGCGGTGGGGCGGCCTACAATGAGCAGTTCTTC.